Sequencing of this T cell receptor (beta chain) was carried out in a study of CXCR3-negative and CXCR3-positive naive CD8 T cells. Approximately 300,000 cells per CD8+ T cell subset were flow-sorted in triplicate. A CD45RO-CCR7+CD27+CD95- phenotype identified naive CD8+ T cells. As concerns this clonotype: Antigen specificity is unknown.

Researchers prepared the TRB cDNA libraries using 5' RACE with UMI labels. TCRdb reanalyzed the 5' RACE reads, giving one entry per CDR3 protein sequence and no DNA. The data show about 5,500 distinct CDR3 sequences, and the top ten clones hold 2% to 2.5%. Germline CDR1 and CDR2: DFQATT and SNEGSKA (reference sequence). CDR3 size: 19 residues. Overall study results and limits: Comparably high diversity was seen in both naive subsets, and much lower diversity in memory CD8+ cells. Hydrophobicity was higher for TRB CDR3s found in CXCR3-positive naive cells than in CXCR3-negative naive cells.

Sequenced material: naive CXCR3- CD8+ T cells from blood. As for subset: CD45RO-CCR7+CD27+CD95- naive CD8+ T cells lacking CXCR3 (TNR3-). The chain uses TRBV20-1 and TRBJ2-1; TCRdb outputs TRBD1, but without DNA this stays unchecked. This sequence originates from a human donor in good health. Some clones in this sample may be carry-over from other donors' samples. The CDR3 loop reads CSAPRNRGLGQSSYNEQFF.